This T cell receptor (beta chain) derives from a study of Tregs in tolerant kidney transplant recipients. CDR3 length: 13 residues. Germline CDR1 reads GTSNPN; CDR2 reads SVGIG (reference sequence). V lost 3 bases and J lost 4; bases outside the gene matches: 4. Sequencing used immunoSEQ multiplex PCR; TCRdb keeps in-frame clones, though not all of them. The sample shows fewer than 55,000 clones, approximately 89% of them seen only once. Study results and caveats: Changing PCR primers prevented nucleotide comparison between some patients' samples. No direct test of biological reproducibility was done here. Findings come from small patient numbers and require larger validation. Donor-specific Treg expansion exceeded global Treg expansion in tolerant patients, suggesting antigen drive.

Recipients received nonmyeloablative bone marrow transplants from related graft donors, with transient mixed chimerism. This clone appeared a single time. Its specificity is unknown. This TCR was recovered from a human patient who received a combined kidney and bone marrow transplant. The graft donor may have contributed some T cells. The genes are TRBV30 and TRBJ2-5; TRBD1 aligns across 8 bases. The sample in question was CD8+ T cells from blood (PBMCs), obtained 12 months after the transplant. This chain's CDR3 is CAWSPGGAETQYF. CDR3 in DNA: TGTGCCTGGAGCCCAGGGGGCGCAGAGACCCAGTACTTC.